A single sample is the source of the 23 T cell receptor beta chains below, sequenced in a study of T-cell memory formation after mild COVID-19. TCRdb re-called the 5' RACE reads through MiXCR, storing one row per CDR3 protein. The sample lists fewer than 650,000 distinct CDR3 sequences, 15% to 20% occurring once. Sample: PBMCs or a T cell subset sorted from them (not recorded which). These TCRs come from an adult woman who had mild COVID-19 (a few samples of this study predate the infection). Cell type and time point are not known.

This clonotype was seen once. The V call is TRBV5-6, the J call TRBJ1-6; TRBD1 is a possible D gene (5 bases). Germline CDR1 reads SGHDT; CDR2 reads YYEEEE. V was shortened by 1 base and J by 6 bases, with 11 bases between the two germline ends. The CDR3 runs 15 residues. This CDR3 is CASSLFDSLNSPLHF. The CDR3 DNA reads as TGTGCCAGCAGCTTGTTTGACAGCCTTAATTCACCCCTCCACTTT.

V is TRBV27 and J is TRBJ1-1; D call uncertain. Looked up from germline, CDR1 is MNHEY and CDR2 is SMNVEV (reference sequence). V was clipped by 6 bases and J by 9 bases, with 14 bases between them. This CDR3 has 12 residues. The CDR3 DNA sequence: TGTGCCAGCAGCCCACACCCCATGCAAGCTTTCTTT. Its translation: CASSPHPMQAFF.

DNA for the CDR3: TGCGCCAGCAGCTTGGTTGCGGGGCCCACAGATACGCAGTATTTT. As protein: CASSLVAGPTDTQYF. The rearrangement joins TRBV5-1 to TRBJ2-3, with D perhaps TRBD2 (6 bases). The CDR3 loop spans 15 amino acids. Germline CDR1 and CDR2: SGHRS and YFSETQ. The V gene lost 0 bases and the J gene lost 2 bases, with 10 bases spanning the gap.

This clonotype was seen a handful of times. This chain uses TRBV25-1 with TRBJ2-1, with TRBD1 identical over 8 bases. Losses at the gene ends were 2 bases for V and 13 bases for J; bases not matched to a gene: 10. This CDR3 is 14 amino acids long. CDR1 is MGHDK, CDR2 SYGVNS, per germline. CDR3 protein: CASSEQSGGAAQFF. In DNA form, the CDR3 reads TGTGCCAGCAGTGAACAGTCAGGGGGCGCGGCCCAGTTCTTC.

The J gene is TRBJ2-7, the V gene TRBV4-1; 7 bases line up with TRBD2. The CDR3 runs to 17 residues. The germline V gene encodes CDR1 MGHRA and CDR2 YSYEKL. V dropped 1 base and J dropped 3; count of bases not matched to a gene: 12. This CDR3 is CASSQASLAGDRYEQYF. CDR3 DNA sequence: TGCGCCAGCAGCCAAGCGTCGTTAGCGGGTGACCGCTACGAGCAGTACTTC.

This clonotype was detected only a few times. This chain connects TRBV7-9 to TRBJ2-5; maybe TRBD1 (6 bases). Germline CDR1 and CDR2: SEHNR and FQNEAQ (reference sequence). The CDR3 sequence is 16 residues long. The V end lost 5 bases, the J end lost 0 bases, and 16 bases lay between the germline ends. CDR3 DNA sequence: TGTGCCAGCAGCCCAAATTACAGGGTACACCAAGAGACCCAGTACTTC. Translating it yields CASSPNYRVHQETQYF.

This clonotype was recorded a few times. The gene calls are TRBV7-9 and TRBJ2-1; D ambiguous. Trimming removed 1 base at V and 5 bases at J, with 9 bases between. The CDR3 runs 14 residues. CDR1 SEHNR and CDR2 FQNEAQ come from the germline V gene (reference sequence). The CDR3 bases are TGTGCCAGCAGCTTAGTAGGTAACCACAATGAGCAGTTCTTC. Translation gives CASSLVGNHNEQFF.

The rearrangement joins TRBV19 to TRBJ1-5; D unresolved. Trimming cost V 4 bases and J 7 bases, with 14 bases left between them. The CDR3 covers 14 residues. Germline assignment: CDR1 LNHDA and CDR2 SQIVND (reference sequence). CDR3 in DNA: TGTGCCAGTAGTACCTCCCGACAAAAACAGCCCCAGCATTTT. As protein: CASSTSRQKQPQHF. Looking up the rest from reference TRBV19 and TRBJ1-5 gives the full variable domain: DGGITQSPKYLFRKEGQNVTLSCEQNLNHDAMYWYRQDPGQGLRLIYYSQIVNDFQKGDIAEGYSVSREKKESFPLTVTSAQKNPTAFYLCASSTSRQKQPQHFGDGTRLSIL.

This clonotype was observed a handful of times. This chain connects TRBV7-9 to TRBJ1-2; D might be TRBD1 (6 bases). CDR3 size: 14 residues. Germline CDR1 and CDR2: SEHNR and FQNEAQ (reference sequence). The V and J ends lost 4 bases and 8 bases respectively, with 17 bases between them. The CDR3 reads CASSWASGQGGYTF. The CDR3 coding sequence is TGTGCCAGCAGCTGGGCCTCAGGCCAGGGGGGCTACACCTTC.

This clonotype was counted a few times. V gene TRBV4-1 combines with J gene TRBJ2-3; no clear D. This CDR3 is 15 amino acids long. In germline, CDR1 is MGHRA, CDR2 YSYEKL. The V end was cut by 1 base, the J end by 4 bases, with 12 bases between. The CDR3 DNA reads TGCGCCAGCAGCCAAGTTTCGTTTGGCGCAGATACGCAGTATTTT. Translating gives CASSQVSFGADTQYF.

The rearrangement joins TRBV3-1 to TRBJ2-7; D call uncertain. Per germline, CDR1 LGHDT and CDR2 YNNKEL (reference sequence). Trimming shortened V by 1 base and J by 0 bases, and 10 bases separated the two germline ends. The CDR3 contains 15 residues. CDR3 amino acids: CASSQGQRRSYEQYF. In DNA form, the CDR3 reads TGTGCCAGCAGCCAAGGGCAGCGCCGCTCCTACGAGCAGTACTTC.

The chain joins TRBV15 to TRBJ2-4, with D perhaps TRBD2 (6 bases). CDR1 is LNHNV and CDR2 is YYDKDF in the germline V gene (reference sequence). The CDR3 runs 16 residues. V was trimmed by 2 bases and J by 1 base, leaving 12 bases between them. CDR3 amino acids: CATSRTRLGAKNIQYF. The CDR3 region has the DNA TGTGCCACCAGCAGAACAAGACTAGGGGCCAAAAACATTCAGTACTTC.

The rearrangement uses TRBV12-3 or TRBV12-4 and TRBJ1-1; 9 nucleotides line up with TRBD1. With 5 bases clipped from V and 5 bases from J, the junction kept 15 bases outside the gene matches. The CDR3 loop spans 17 amino acids. CDR3 DNA sequence: TGTGCCAGCAGTGTCCCTCGGGACAGGGAAAGACGGACTGAAGCTTTCTTT. Translated: CASSVPRDRERRTEAFF.

This chain connects TRBV2 to TRBJ2-1; D might be TRBD1 (5 bases). V was trimmed by 5 bases and J by 5 bases, leaving 10 bases between them. This CDR3 spans 13 amino acids. Germline V gene lookup returns CDR1 SNHLY and CDR2 FYNNEI. The DNA of the CDR3 is TGTGCCAGCAGTTCAGGGTCGGACAATGAGCAGTTCTTC. Protein sequence: CASSSGSDNEQFF.

This clonotype was counted a few times. The J gene is TRBJ2-7, the V gene TRBV14; D possibly corresponds to TRBD1 (5 bases). Trimming took off 1 base at V and 3 bases at J, with 13 bases between the two ends. CDR3 length equals 15 residues. Germline values: CDR1 SGHDN, CDR2 FVKESK. CDR3 DNA: TGTGCCAGCAGCCAAGGACAGTATGGGAACTACGAGCAGTACTTC. Its translation: CASSQGQYGNYEQYF.

This clonotype was recorded a few times. This rearrangement joins TRBV20-1 to TRBJ2-1; no clear D. CDR1 and CDR2 (germline): DFQATT, SNEGSKA (reference sequence). The CDR3 covers 11 residues. The V and J ends lost 2 bases and 4 bases respectively, with 3 bases between them. DNA of the CDR3: TGCAGTGCTAGATATTACAATGAGCAGTTCTTC. This codes for CSARYYNEQFF.

A few counts support this clonotype. This sequence joins TRBV7-7 and TRBJ2-5, with a possible D match to TRBD2 (6 bases). Trimming shortened V by 6 bases and J by 4 bases, and 24 bases separated the two germline ends. CDR3 size: 17 residues. Germline V lookup: CDR1 SSHAT, CDR2 FNYEAQ (reference sequence). The CDR3 loop reads CASSSFSGLLLGETQYF. The CDR3 bases are TGTGCCAGCAGTTCTTTTTCGGGACTCCTTTTAGGAGAGACCCAGTACTTC.

This clonotype was observed a single time. V and J are TRBV7-9 and TRBJ1-1; perhaps TRBD1 as D (5 bases). Germline V gene sequence: CDR1 SEHNR, CDR2 FQNEAQ (reference sequence). The CDR3 totals 14 residues. Trimming pared 4 bases from V and 13 bases from J, leaving 22 bases between. DNA for the CDR3: TGTGCCAGCAGCTCCCAAGCTTTAGACAGTTTAGGTTTCTTT. This codes for CASSSQALDSLGFF.

The J gene is TRBJ1-5, the V gene TRBV12-3 or TRBV12-4; D is perhaps TRBD1 (6 bases). The CDR3 is 13 amino acids. Trimming pared 3 bases from V and 9 bases from J, leaving 12 bases between. DNA of the CDR3: TGTGCCAGCAGTTTTGGGGGCCTGGGGCCCCAGCATTTT. Translated, it gives CASSFGGLGPQHF.

A few counts support this clonotype. The chain combines TRBV7-9 with TRBJ2-1; TRBD1 is a possible D gene (8 bases). The CDR3 is 15 residues long. Looked up from germline, CDR1 is SEHNR and CDR2 is FQNEAQ (reference sequence). Trimming left V 5 bases short and J 6 bases short, with 17 bases between. The CDR3 region is CASSHRGRGPNEQFF. CDR3 DNA sequence: TGTGCCAGCAGCCACAGGGGGAGGGGTCCCAATGAGCAGTTCTTC.

The rearrangement uses TRBV6-1 and TRBJ2-5; 7 positions match TRBD2. Trimming took 3 bases from V and 5 from J; bases not matched to a gene: 12. The CDR3 runs 16 residues. Germline CDR1 reads MNHNS; CDR2 reads SASEGT. This CDR3 reads CASSEKAGAGSETQYF. DNA of the CDR3: TGTGCCAGCAGTGAGAAGGCGGGAGCGGGAAGCGAGACCCAGTACTTC.

The chain employs TRBV12-3 or TRBV12-4 and TRBJ2-2; a weak D match, TRBD2 (6 bases). Trimming left V 6 bases short and J 7 bases short, with 12 bases between. The length of the CDR3 is 13 residues. Written as DNA, the CDR3 is TGTGCCAGCAGCCGTGGGACTGGCGGGGAGCTGTTTTTT. It is translated as CASSRGTGGELFF.

The chain has TRBV29-1 and TRBJ2-5; possible D gene TRBD1, 6 bases. The germline V gene encodes CDR1 SQVTM and CDR2 ANQGSEA. V was clipped by 4 bases and J by 4 bases, with 13 bases between them. CDR3 length equals 13 residues. The CDR3 DNA is TGCAGCGTTGTGAGGGTCAGGGGAGAGACCCAGTACTTC. Its protein product is CSVVRVRGETQYF.